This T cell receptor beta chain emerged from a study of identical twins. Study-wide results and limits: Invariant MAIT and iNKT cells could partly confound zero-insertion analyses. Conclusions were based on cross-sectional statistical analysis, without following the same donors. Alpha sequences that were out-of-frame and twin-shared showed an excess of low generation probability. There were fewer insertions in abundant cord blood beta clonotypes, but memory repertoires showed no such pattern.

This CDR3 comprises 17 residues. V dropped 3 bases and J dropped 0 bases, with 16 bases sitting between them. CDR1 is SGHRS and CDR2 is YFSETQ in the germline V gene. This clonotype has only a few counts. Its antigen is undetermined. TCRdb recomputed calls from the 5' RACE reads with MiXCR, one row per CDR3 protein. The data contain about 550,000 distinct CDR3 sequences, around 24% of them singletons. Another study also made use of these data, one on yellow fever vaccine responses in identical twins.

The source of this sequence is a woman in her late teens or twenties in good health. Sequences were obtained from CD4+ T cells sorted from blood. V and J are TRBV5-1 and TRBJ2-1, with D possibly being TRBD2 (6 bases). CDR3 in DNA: TGCGCCAGCAGCTCCCGGCCCCGGGGGAGCTCCTACAATGAGCAGTTCTTC. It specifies CASSSRPRGSSYNEQFF. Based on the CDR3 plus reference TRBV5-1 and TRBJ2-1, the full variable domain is KAGVTQTPRYLIKTRGQQVTLSCSPISGHRSVSWYQQTPGQGLQFLFEYFSETQRNKGNFPGRFSGRQFSNSRSEMNVSTLELGDSALYLCASSSRPRGSSYNEQFFGPGTRLTVL.